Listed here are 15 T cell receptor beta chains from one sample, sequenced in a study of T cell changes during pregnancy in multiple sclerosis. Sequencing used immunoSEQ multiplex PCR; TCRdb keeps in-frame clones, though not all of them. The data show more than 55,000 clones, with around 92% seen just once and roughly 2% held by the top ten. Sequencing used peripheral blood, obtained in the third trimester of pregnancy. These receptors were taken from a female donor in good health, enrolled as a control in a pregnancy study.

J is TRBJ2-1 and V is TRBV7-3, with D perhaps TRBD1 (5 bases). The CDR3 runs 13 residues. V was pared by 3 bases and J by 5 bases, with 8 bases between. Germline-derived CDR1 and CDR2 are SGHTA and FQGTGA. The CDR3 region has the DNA TGTGCCAGCAGCTTTCGACAGAACAATGAGCAGTTCTTC. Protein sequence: CASSFRQNNEQFF.

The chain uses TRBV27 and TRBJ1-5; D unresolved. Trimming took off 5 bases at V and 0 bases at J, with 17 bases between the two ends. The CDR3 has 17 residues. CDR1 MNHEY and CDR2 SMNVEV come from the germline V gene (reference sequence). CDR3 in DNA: TGTGCCAGCAGTCACCTGACCCAGGCGCTTAGCAATCAGCCCCAGCATTTT. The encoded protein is CASSHLTQALSNQPQHF.

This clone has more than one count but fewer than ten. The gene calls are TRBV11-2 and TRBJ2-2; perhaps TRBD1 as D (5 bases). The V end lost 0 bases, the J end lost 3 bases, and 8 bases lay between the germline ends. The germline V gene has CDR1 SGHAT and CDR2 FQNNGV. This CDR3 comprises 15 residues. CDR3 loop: CASSLEGPHTGELFF. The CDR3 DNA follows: TGTGCCAGCAGCTTAGAGGGGCCCCACACCGGGGAGCTGTTTTTT.

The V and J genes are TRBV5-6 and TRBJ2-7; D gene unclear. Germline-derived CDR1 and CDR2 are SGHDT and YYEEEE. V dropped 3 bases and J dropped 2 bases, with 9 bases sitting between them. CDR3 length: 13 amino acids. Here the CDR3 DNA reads TGTGCCAGCAGCTGGGCGTCCCCCTACGAGCAGTACTTC. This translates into CASSWASPYEQYF.

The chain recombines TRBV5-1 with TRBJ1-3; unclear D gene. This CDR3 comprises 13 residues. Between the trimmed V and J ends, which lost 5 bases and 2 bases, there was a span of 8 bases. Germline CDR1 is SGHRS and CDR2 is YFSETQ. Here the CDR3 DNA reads TGCGCCAGCAGGCAGGATACTGGAAACACCATATATTTT. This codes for CASRQDTGNTIYF.

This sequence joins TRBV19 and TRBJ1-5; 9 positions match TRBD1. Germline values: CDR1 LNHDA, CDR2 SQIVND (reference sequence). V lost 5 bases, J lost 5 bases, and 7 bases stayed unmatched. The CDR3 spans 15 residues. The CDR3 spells CASSFGTGQDQPQHF. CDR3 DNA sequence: TGTGCCAGTAGTTTTGGGACAGGGCAAGATCAGCCCCAGCATTTT.

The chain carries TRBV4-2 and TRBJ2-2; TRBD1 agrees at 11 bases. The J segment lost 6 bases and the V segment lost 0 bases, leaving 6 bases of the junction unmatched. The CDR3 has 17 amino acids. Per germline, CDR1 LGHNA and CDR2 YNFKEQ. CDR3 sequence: CASSQDRGQGAAGELFF. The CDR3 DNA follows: TGTGCCAGCAGCCAAGATCGCGGACAGGGGGCGGCCGGGGAGCTGTTTTTT.

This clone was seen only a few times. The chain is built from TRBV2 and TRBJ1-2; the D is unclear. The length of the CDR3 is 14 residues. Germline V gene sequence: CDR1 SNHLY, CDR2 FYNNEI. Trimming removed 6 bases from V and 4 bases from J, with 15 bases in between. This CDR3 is CASRDSTRAYGYTF. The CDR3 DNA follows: TGTGCCAGCAGGGACTCCACCCGGGCCTATGGCTACACCTTC.

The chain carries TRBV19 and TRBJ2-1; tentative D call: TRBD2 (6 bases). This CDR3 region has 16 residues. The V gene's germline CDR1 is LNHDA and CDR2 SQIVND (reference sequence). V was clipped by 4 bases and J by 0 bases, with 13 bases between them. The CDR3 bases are TGTGCCAGTAGTACCCCTGGGGGGAGCTCCTACAATGAGCAGTTCTTC. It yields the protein CASSTPGGSSYNEQFF.

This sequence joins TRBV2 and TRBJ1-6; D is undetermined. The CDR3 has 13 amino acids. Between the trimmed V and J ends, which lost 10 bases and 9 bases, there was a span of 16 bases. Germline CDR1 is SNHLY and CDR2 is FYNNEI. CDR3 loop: CANFRDRASPLHF. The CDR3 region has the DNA TGTGCCAACTTCCGGGATAGGGCTTCACCCCTCCACTTT.

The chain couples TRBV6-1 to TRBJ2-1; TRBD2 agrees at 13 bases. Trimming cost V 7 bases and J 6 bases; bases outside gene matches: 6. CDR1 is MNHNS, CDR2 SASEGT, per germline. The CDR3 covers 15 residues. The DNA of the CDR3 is TGTGCCAGCACACCGCGGACTAGCGGGGGCAATGAGCAGTTCTTC. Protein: CASTPRTSGGNEQFF.

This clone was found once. CDR3 coding DNA: TGTGCCAGCAGTCCAGGGGGCCGTACTGAAGCTTTCTTT. This gives the protein CASSPGGRTEAFF. V gene TRBV6-5 combines with J gene TRBJ1-1; TRBD1 matches 8 bases. The CDR3 has 13 residues. V shed 5 bases and J 5 bases; nucleotides not matched to a gene: 4. From germline, CDR1 is MNHEY and CDR2 SVGAGI.

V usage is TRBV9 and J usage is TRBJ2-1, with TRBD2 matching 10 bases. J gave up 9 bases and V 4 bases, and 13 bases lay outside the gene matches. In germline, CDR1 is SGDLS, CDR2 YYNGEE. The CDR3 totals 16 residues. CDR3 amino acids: CASSPQGSGRLSEQFF. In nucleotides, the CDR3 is TGTGCCAGCAGCCCTCAGGGTAGCGGGAGGTTGAGTGAGCAGTTCTTC.

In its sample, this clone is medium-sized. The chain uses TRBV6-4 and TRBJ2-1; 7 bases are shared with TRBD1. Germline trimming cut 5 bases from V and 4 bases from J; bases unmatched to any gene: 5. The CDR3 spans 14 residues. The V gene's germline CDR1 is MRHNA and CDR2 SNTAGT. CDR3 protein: CASSRDSEYNEQFF. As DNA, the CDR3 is TGTGCCAGCAGTCGGGACAGTGAGTACAATGAGCAGTTCTTC.

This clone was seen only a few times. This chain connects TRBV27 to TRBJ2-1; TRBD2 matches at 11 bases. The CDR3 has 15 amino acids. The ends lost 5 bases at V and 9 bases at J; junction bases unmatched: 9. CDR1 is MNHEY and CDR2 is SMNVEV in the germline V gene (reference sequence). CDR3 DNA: TGTGCCAGCAGTACTACTAGCGGGAGTGGCGGTGAGCAGTTCTTC. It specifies CASSTTSGSGGEQFF.